These T cell receptor beta chains were read from a single sample in a study of human T cells and chemical hapten exposure. TCRdb re-called the RACE reads with MiXCR, one entry per CDR3 protein. Of around 380,000 distinct CDR3 sequences listed, about 4.4% are singletons. The specimen comprised whole blood, sampled in connection with sensitization to the hapten diphenylcyclopropenone (DPC). All receptors come from a woman in her 50s with alopecia areata. Some clones in this sample may be carry-over from other donors' samples. The CDR3 runs from the conserved cysteine through the conserved F or W. D genes are given only for firm matches. Not all rows give a size; the values are once, few, many and, for expanded clones, a class.

j_call clone_size d_call v_call cdr3_aa cdr3_nt
TRBJ1-4 NA NA TRBV6-6 CASSYPGQNNEKLFF TGTGCCAGCAGTTACCCCGGACAGAACAATGAAAAACTGTTTTTT
TRBJ1-2 many NA TRBV2 CASNDLDRSAYGYTF TGTGCCAGCAACGACTTAGACAGGTCGGCCTATGGCTACACCTTC
TRBJ2-5 NA NA TRBV2 CASSEWPQETQYF TGTGCCAGCAGTGAATGGCCTCAAGAGACCCAGTACTTC
TRBJ1-1 many TRBD1 TRBV7-9 CASSPPTGGYVTEAFF TGTGCCAGCAGCCCACCGACAGGGGGTTATGTCACTGAAGCTTTCTTT
TRBJ1-6 many NA TRBV20-1 CSARDRSSYNSPLHF TGCAGTGCTAGAGACAGGAGCTCCTATAATTCACCCCTCCACTTT
TRBJ2-3 few NA TRBV5-1 CASGDRSGGDTQYF TGCGCCAGCGGCGACAGGAGTGGGGGAGATACGCAGTATTTT
TRBJ2-7 NA NA TRBV27 CASSLSRVHEQYF TGTGCCAGCAGTTTAAGTAGGGTTCACGAGCAGTACTTC
TRBJ2-7 many NA TRBV4-2 CASSQADRTSSYEQYF TGTGCCAGCAGCCAAGCCGACAGGACGAGCTCCTACGAGCAGTACTTC
TRBJ1-5 few NA TRBV4-2 CASSQYRTGADQPQHF TGTGCCAGCAGCCAATACAGGACGGGGGCAGATCAGCCCCAGCATTTT
TRBJ2-1 many NA TRBV20-1 CSAFLPLYNEQFF TGCAGTGCTTTCCTCCCCCTCTACAATGAGCAGTTCTTC
TRBJ1-4 many TRBD1 TRBV12-3/TRBV12-4 CASSRTGLNEKLFF TGTGCCAGCAGTCGGACAGGCCTTAATGAAAAACTGTTTTTT
TRBJ1-2 many NA TRBV20-1 CSARDPISNYGYTF TGCAGTGCTAGAGATCCCATCTCTAACTATGGCTACACCTTC
TRBJ2-7 many NA TRBV6-5 CASSSASGDPYEQYF TGTGCCAGCAGTTCCGCCTCGGGGGACCCCTACGAGCAGTACTTC
TRBJ2-1 many NA TRBV12-3/TRBV12-4 CASNRGQYNEQFF TGTGCCAGCAATCGGGGCCAATACAATGAGCAGTTCTTC
TRBJ1-5 NA NA TRBV24-1 CATPENGVNQPQHF TGTGCCACCCCGGAAAACGGCGTAAATCAGCCCCAGCATTTT
TRBJ1-1 NA TRBD1 TRBV4-3 CASSPRQGLMNTEAFF TGCGCCAGCAGCCCCCGACAGGGACTCATGAACACTGAAGCTTTCTTT
TRBJ2-3 NA NA TRBV7-8 CASSLVPSTDTQYF TGTGCCAGCAGCTTAGTACCTAGCACAGATACGCAGTATTTT
TRBJ2-7 many TRBD2 TRBV5-4 CASSPTSVSSYEQYF TGTGCCAGCAGCCCGACTAGCGTGTCCTCCTACGAGCAGTACTTC
TRBJ1-3 many TRBD1 TRBV5-6 CASSFTLEGQSTAGNTIYF TGTGCCAGCAGCTTCACATTAGAGGGACAGTCAACAGCCGGAAACACCATATATTTT
TRBJ2-5 few TRBD1 TRBV30 CAWSGTGVPLETQYF TGTGCCTGGAGCGGGACAGGGGTCCCGTTGGAGACCCAGTACTTC
TRBJ2-1 many NA TRBV29-1 CSAAEAEKYNEQFF TGCAGCGCCGCCGAGGCAGAGAAATACAATGAGCAGTTCTTC
TRBJ1-2 NA NA TRBV7-2 CASSLSAQSNYGYTF TGTGCCAGCAGCTTATCGGCCCAGTCTAACTATGGCTACACCTTC
TRBJ1-1 many NA TRBV12-3/TRBV12-4 CASSSAAGGTEAFF TGTGCCAGCAGTTCAGCGGCGGGGGGCACTGAAGCTTTCTTT
TRBJ2-1 many NA TRBV20-1 CSARRAATYNEQFF TGCAGTGCCCGTCGGGCGGCCACCTACAATGAGCAGTTCTTC
TRBJ2-7 NA NA TRBV6-6 CASSYSTREQYF TGTGCCAGCAGTTACTCGACCCGGGAGCAGTACTTC
TRBJ1-1 few NA TRBV12-3/TRBV12-4 CASRSSVASAGRTEAFF TGTGCCAGCAGGTCCTCCGTCGCTTCCGCAGGGCGGACTGAAGCTTTCTTT
TRBJ1-1 many NA TRBV29-1 CSVATPGGTEAFF TGCAGCGTTGCCACGCCGGGGGGGACTGAAGCTTTCTTT
TRBJ1-2 few TRBD1 TRBV7-2 CASSLPGGAPNGYTF TGTGCCAGCAGCCTCCCAGGGGGCGCACCAAATGGCTACACCTTC
TRBJ2-1 NA TRBD2 TRBV6-2/TRBV6-3 CASSQLAGRRQFF TGTGCCAGCAGCCAACTCGCCGGGAGGCGACAGTTCTTC
TRBJ1-5 few NA TRBV2 CASTKDSNQPQHF TGTGCCAGCACGAAGGATAGCAATCAGCCCCAGCATTTT
TRBJ2-3 many TRBD2 TRBV7-2 CASSLGSGGADTQYF TGTGCCAGCAGCTTAGGAAGCGGGGGTGCAGATACGCAGTATTTT
TRBJ2-3 many TRBD2 TRBV11-2 CASSSGLAGGPLTDTQYF TGTGCCAGCAGCTCGGGACTAGCGGGGGGTCCCCTCACAGATACGCAGTATTTT
TRBJ2-1 many NA TRBV9 CASSVQTTRDNEQFF TGTGCCAGCAGCGTTCAAACGACACGGGACAATGAGCAGTTCTTC
TRBJ2-7 many NA TRBV20-1 CSAPLNYEQYF TGCAGTGCTCCCCTTAATTACGAGCAGTACTTC
TRBJ2-7 few TRBD2 TRBV5-1 CASSESSGSPYEQYF TGCGCCAGCAGTGAATCAAGCGGGAGCCCCTACGAGCAGTACTTC
TRBJ1-5 many NA TRBV20-1 CSALSGGLGIPQPQHF TGCAGTGCGCTCTCCGGGGGTCTTGGTATACCTCAGCCCCAGCATTTT
TRBJ2-7 many TRBD2 TRBV7-2 CASSTSTSGYNEQYF TGTGCCAGCAGCACTTCTACTAGCGGGTATAACGAGCAGTACTTC
TRBJ1-2 NA NA TRBV5-6 CASSPGEVNYGYTF TGTGCCAGCAGCCCAGGGGAGGTGAACTATGGCTACACCTTC
TRBJ1-5 many NA TRBV5-6 CASSLGGGYHQPQHF TGTGCCAGCAGCTTAGGTGGAGGGTACCATCAGCCCCAGCATTTT
TRBJ2-1 many NA TRBV6-1 CASSVKDEQFF TGTGCCAGCAGTGTAAAAGATGAGCAGTTCTTC
TRBJ2-3 NA NA TRBV2 CASRPSWTDTQYF TGTGCCAGCAGGCCCTCCTGGACAGATACGCAGTATTTT
TRBJ2-7 few NA TRBV3-1 CASSPMTGAVFYEQYF TGTGCCAGCAGCCCCATGACCGGGGCGGTATTTTACGAGCAGTACTTC
TRBJ2-5 NA TRBD2 TRBV11-2 CASSRGLAGAETQYF TGTGCCAGCAGCCGAGGGCTAGCGGGGGCAGAGACCCAGTACTTC
TRBJ1-6 many NA TRBV10-3 CAISIQGRHSPLHF TGTGCCATCAGTATTCAGGGAAGGCATTCACCCCTCCACTTT
TRBJ1-5 few NA TRBV19 CASSIGTRSNQPQHF TGTGCCAGTAGTATCGGGACACGCAGCAATCAGCCCCAGCATTTT
TRBJ1-6 NA NA TRBV2 CASRATDTLGSPLHF TGTGCCAGCAGAGCGACGGACACTTTAGGTTCACCCCTCCACTTT
TRBJ2-3 many TRBD2 TRBV6-5 CASSYSGGLPDTQYF TGTGCCAGCAGTTACAGCGGGGGGCTCCCAGATACGCAGTATTTT
TRBJ2-2 few NA TRBV20-1 CSASWNTGELFF TGCAGTGCTAGCTGGAACACCGGGGAGCTGTTTTTT
TRBJ2-2 few NA TRBV28 CASSWAQNTGELFF TGTGCCAGCAGTTGGGCACAAAACACCGGGGAGCTGTTTTTT
TRBJ1-2 few TRBD1 TRBV20-1 CSGWTGTGLGYTF TGCAGTGGATGGACCGGGACAGGGCTTGGCTACACCTTC
TRBJ1-3 few NA TRBV6-5 CASCRDIQGNTIYF TGTGCCAGCTGCCGGGACATCCAAGGAAACACCATATATTTT
TRBJ1-1 NA NA TRBV29-1 CSVSSHMNTEAFF TGCAGCGTTTCTTCCCACATGAACACTGAAGCTTTCTTT
TRBJ2-7 many TRBD2 TRBV6-5 CASSSLAGYSYEQYF TGTGCCAGCAGCTCACTAGCGGGATACTCCTACGAGCAGTACTTC
TRBJ1-2 many TRBD1 TRBV12-3/TRBV12-4 CASSSGTDYGYTF TGTGCCAGCAGTTCCGGGACAGACTATGGCTACACCTTC
TRBJ2-2 many NA TRBV10-3 CAIQPQGTVTGELFF TGTGCCATCCAACCCCAGGGGACGGTAACCGGGGAGCTGTTTTTT
TRBJ2-3 many NA TRBV4-1 CASSQVAPTDTQYF TGCGCCAGCAGCCAAGTGGCCCCCACAGATACGCAGTATTTT
TRBJ1-6 NA NA TRBV2 CASRPLILGEIYSPLHF TGTGCCAGCAGGCCCCTCATCTTGGGAGAAATCTATTCACCCCTCCACTTT
TRBJ2-7 few NA TRBV20-1 CSARDQSMGEQYF TGCAGTGCTAGAGATCAGTCTATGGGCGAGCAGTACTTC